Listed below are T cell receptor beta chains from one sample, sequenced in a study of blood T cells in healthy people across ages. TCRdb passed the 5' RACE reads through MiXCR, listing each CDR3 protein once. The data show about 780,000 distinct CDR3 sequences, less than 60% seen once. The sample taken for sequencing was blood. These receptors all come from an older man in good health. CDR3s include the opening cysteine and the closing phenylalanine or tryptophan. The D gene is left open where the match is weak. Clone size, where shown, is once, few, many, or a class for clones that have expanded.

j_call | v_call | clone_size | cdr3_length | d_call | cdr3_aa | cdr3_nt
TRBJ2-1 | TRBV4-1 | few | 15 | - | CASSPAEGRYNEQFF | TGCGCCAGCAGCCCCGCTGAGGGGCGATACAATGAGCAGTTCTTC
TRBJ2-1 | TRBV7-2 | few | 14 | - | CATSQGAVYNEQFF | TGTGCCACCTCGCAGGGAGCGGTATACAATGAGCAGTTCTTC
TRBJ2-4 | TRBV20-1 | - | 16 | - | CSARRQLGVAKNIQYF | TGCAGTGCTAGGAGACAGCTTGGGGTAGCCAAAAACATTCAGTACTTC
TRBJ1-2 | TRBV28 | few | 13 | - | CASSKAGNYGYTF | TGTGCCAGCAGCAAGGCCGGGAACTATGGCTACACCTTC
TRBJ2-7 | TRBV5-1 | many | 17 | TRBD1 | CASSSRDRGNTPYEQYF | TGCGCCAGCAGCTCGCGGGACAGGGGGAATACTCCCTACGAGCAGTACTTC
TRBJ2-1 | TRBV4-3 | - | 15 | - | CASSHATKGINEQFF | TGCGCCAGCAGCCACGCGACCAAGGGGATCAATGAGCAGTTCTTC
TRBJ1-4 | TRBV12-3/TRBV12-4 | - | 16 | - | CASSFTGGATNEKLFF | TGTGCCAGCAGTTTCACTGGGGGCGCAACTAATGAAAAACTGTTTTTT
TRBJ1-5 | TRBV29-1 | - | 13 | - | CSVGGAGAQPQHF | TGCAGCGTGGGAGGGGCAGGGGCCCAGCCCCAGCATTTT
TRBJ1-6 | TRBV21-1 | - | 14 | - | CACRAGLGNSPLHF | TGTGCCTGTCGTGCAGGTTTGGGTAATTCACCCCTCCACTTT
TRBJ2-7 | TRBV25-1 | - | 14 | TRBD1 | CASSPGQGRAEQYF | TGTGCCAGCAGTCCTGGACAGGGTCGGGCCGAGCAGTACTTC
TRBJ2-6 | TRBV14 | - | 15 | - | CASSDKYSGANVLTF | TGTGCCAGCAGCGACAAATACTCTGGGGCCAACGTCCTGACTTTC
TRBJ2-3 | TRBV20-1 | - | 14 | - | CSAREAGGIDTQYF | TGCAGTGCTAGAGAGGCAGGAGGGATAGATACGCAGTATTTT
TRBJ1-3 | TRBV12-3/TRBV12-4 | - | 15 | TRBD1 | CASRMGTGVGNTIYF | TGTGCCAGCAGAATGGGGACAGGGGTTGGAAACACCATATATTTT
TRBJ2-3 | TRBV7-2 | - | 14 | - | CASSLFQATDTQYF | TGTGCCAGCAGCTTATTCCAGGCCACAGATACGCAGTATTTT
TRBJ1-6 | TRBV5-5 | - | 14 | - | CASSFDQPNSPLHF | TGTGCCAGCAGCTTCGACCAGCCTAATTCACCCCTCCACTTT
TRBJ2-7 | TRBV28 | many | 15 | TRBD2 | CASSLWTSGLYEQYF | TGTGCCAGCAGTTTATGGACTAGCGGACTCTACGAGCAGTACTTC
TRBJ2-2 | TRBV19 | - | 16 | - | CASTAQAGWNTGELFF | TGTGCCAGTACCGCCCAGGCAGGGTGGAACACCGGGGAGCTGTTTTTT
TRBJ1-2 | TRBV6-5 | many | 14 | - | CASSLRSIGYGYTF | TGTGCCAGCAGTCTCAGGAGCATAGGTTATGGCTACACCTTC
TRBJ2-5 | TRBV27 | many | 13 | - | CASSPSPPTPQYF | TGTGCCAGCAGTCCTAGCCCCCCGACACCCCAGTACTTC
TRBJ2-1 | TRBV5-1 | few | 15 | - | CASSLLRLTYNEQFF | TGCGCCAGCAGCCTCCTTAGGCTAACCTACAATGAGCAGTTCTTC
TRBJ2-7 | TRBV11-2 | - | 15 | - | CASRALGLHSYEQYF | TGTGCCAGCAGGGCACTCGGACTCCACTCCTACGAGCAGTACTTC
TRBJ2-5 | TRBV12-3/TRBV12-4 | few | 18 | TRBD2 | CASSLGARLAGGSETQYF | TGTGCCAGCAGTTTAGGGGCCAGACTAGCGGGAGGCTCGGAGACCCAGTACTTC
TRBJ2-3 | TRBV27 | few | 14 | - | CASSGAPRTDTQYF | TGTGCCAGCAGTGGAGCGCCTCGCACAGATACGCAGTATTTT
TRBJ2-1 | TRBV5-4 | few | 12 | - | CASSLGPREQFF | TGTGCCAGCAGCTTAGGTCCGCGTGAGCAGTTCTTC
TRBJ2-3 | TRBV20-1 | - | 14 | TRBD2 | CSASSGEVQGTQYF | TGCAGTGCTAGTAGCGGGGAGGTTCAGGGTACGCAGTATTTT
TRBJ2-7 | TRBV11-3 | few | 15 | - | CASSPFRRGPYEQYF | TGTGCCAGCAGCCCCTTCAGGAGAGGACCCTACGAGCAGTACTTC
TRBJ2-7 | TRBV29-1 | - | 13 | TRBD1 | CSVQGASSYEQYF | TGCAGCGTACAGGGGGCCAGCTCCTACGAGCAGTACTTC
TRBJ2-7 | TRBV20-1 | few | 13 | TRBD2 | CSARTSGSSEQYF | TGCAGTGCTAGGACTAGCGGGAGTTCCGAGCAGTACTTC
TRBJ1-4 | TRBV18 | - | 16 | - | CASSPSANRETEKLFF | TGTGCCAGCTCACCTTCCGCGAACCGCGAGACCGAAAAACTGTTTTTT
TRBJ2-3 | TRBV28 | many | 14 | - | CASSFRRDRGTQYF | TGTGCCAGCAGTTTCAGGCGGGATAGGGGTACGCAGTATTTT
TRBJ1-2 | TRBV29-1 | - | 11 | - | CSVEISYGYTF | TGCAGCGTGGAGATTTCCTATGGCTACACCTTC
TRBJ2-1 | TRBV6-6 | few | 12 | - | CASSYARYEQFF | TGTGCCAGCAGTTACGCGCGGTATGAGCAGTTCTTC
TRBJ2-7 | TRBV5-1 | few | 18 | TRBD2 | CASSTNTQTAGGAYEQYF | TGCGCCAGCAGCACTAACACCCAGACGGCGGGAGGGGCCTACGAGCAGTACTTC
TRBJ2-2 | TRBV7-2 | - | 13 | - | CASSLFSPGELFF | TGTGCCAGCAGCTTATTTAGCCCCGGGGAGCTGTTTTTT
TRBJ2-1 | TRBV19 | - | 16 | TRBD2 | CASTSEAGRAYNEQFF | TGTGCCAGTACCAGCGAGGCAGGGAGGGCCTACAATGAGCAGTTCTTC
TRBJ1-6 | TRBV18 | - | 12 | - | CVSSPANSPLHF | TGTGTCAGCTCACCAGCTAATTCACCCCTCCACTTT
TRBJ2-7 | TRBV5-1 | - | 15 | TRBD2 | CASRPTSGGFYEQYF | TGCGCCAGCAGACCAACTAGCGGGGGGTTCTACGAGCAGTACTTC
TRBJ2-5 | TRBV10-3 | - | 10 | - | CAIGKETQYF | TGTGCCATCGGAAAAGAGACCCAGTACTTC
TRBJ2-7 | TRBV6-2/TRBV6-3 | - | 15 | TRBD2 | CASSYRGNAGDEQYF | TGTGCCAGCAGTTACCGTGGGAATGCGGGGGACGAGCAGTACTTC
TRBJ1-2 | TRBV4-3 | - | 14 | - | CASSQDYMNYGYTF | TGCGCCAGCAGCCAAGACTACATGAACTATGGCTACACCTTC
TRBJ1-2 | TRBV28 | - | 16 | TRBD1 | CASRSTETGYNCGYTF | TGTGCCAGCAGGTCGACCGAGACAGGGTATAACTGTGGCTACACCTTC
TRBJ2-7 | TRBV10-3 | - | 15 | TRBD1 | CAISESTGASYEQYF | TGTGCCATCAGTGAGTCGACAGGGGCTAGCTACGAGCAGTACTTC
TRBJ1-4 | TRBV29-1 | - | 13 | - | CSVASPGGEKLFF | TGCAGCGTTGCTTCCCCGGGGGGGGAAAAACTGTTTTTT
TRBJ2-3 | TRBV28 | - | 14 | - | CASSSPTWADTQYF | TGTGCCAGCAGTTCCCCCACATGGGCAGATACGCAGTATTTT
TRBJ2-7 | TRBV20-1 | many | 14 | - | CSARDPAGSHEQYF | TGCAGTGCTAGAGATCCCGCAGGGAGCCACGAGCAGTACTTC
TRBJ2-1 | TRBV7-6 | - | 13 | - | CASSSPNYNEQFF | TGTGCCAGCAGCTCCCCAAACTACAATGAGCAGTTCTTC
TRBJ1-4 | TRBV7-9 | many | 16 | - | CASSPSPGSKNEKLFF | TGTGCCAGCAGCCCCTCACCGGGATCGAAGAATGAAAAACTGTTTTTT
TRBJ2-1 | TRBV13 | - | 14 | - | CASSAPGLLWEQFF | TGTGCCAGCAGCGCCCCCGGACTCCTTTGGGAGCAGTTCTTC
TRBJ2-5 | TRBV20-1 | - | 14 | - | CSARDRQFEETQYF | TGCAGTGCTAGAGATCGCCAGTTTGAAGAGACCCAGTACTTC
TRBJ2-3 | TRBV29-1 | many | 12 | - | CSIRQGGDTQYF | TGCAGCATCCGACAGGGAGGAGATACGCAGTATTTT
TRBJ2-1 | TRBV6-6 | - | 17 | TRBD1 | CASSRTGGEGSYNEQFF | TGTGCCAGCAGCAGGACAGGGGGCGAAGGGTCCTACAATGAGCAGTTCTTC